This record looks at one T cell receptor beta chain sequence and its context. Antigen: not known. PCR primers comprised 60 Vbeta and 13 Jbeta primers. Data came from immunoSEQ multiplex PCR; TCRdb stores just in-frame clones and leaves some out. The repertoire holds 150,000 to 200,000 clones, with roughly 71% as singletons. CDR3 length: 16 amino acids. CDR1 and CDR2 from the germline V gene are LNHDA and SQIVND (reference sequence). V lost 5 bases to trimming and J lost 0 bases; unmatched junction nucleotides: 7. The sample originates from a study of cytomegalovirus exposure and HLA in healthy donors. The study's findings and limits: About 87% or about 30% of the time was how often most TCR beta V segments were productive, according to an earlier analysis.

The sequence came from a girl between 10 and 17 years old in good health and CMV-seronegative. V usage is TRBV19 and J usage is TRBJ1-3; 7 nucleotides align to TRBD1. Sequenced material: PBMCs. The CDR3 reads CASSAGQASSGNTIYF. The DNA of the CDR3 is TGTGCCAGTAGTGCAGGACAGGCGAGCTCTGGAAACACCATATATTTT.